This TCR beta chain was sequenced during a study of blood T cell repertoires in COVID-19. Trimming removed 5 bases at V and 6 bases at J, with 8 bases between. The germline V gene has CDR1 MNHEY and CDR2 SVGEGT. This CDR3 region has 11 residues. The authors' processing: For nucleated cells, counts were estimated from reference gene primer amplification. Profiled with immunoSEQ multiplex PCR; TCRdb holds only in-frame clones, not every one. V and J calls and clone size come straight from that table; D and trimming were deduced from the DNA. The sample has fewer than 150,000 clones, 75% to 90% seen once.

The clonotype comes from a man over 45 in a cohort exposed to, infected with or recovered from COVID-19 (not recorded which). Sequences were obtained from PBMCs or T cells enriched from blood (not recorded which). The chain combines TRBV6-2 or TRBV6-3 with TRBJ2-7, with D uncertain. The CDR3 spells CASSTVSEQYF. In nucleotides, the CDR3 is TGTGCCAGCAGTACCGTTAGCGAGCAGTACTTC.